Below, 28 T cell receptor beta chains from the same sample are listed, as sequenced in a study of T cells and Merkel cell carcinoma outcomes. Method: immunoSEQ multiplex PCR; TCRdb's copy keeps in-frame clones and lacks some. This sample has about 15,000 clones; approximately 87% occur once, and the top ten carry around 8.3%. Material for sequencing was tumor tissue from Merkel cell carcinoma. The receptors here all came from a human donor with Merkel cell carcinoma.

The chain carries TRBV27 and TRBJ1-5; D gene ambiguous. V was pared by 3 bases and J by 1 base, with 7 bases between. The CDR3 has 14 amino acids. Looked up from germline, CDR1 is MNHEY and CDR2 is SMNVEV (reference sequence). CDR3 residues: CASSFRGSNQPQHF. Written as DNA, the CDR3 is TGTGCCAGCAGTTTTCGGGGAAGCAATCAGCCCCAGCATTTT.

The rearrangement joins TRBV6-5 to TRBJ1-2; 7 bases fit TRBD1. Unmatched junction bases numbered 5, after V lost 5 bases and J lost 2 bases. In germline, CDR1 is MNHEY, CDR2 SVGAGI. This CDR3 is 14 amino acids long. The CDR3, as DNA: TGTGCCAGCAGTACTCCGGGACAGAACTATGGCTACACCTTC. Residues: CASSTPGQNYGYTF.

V usage is TRBV29-1 and J usage is TRBJ2-7; D may be TRBD1 (6 bases). Germline values: CDR1 SQVTM, CDR2 ANQGSEA. The CDR3 spans 14 residues. The V end was cut by 5 bases, the J end by 6 bases, with 20 bases between. The CDR3 region is CSVTLRGRLPEQYF. CDR3 DNA: TGCAGCGTTACGCTCAGGGGACGACTTCCCGAGCAGTACTTC.

The rearrangement links TRBV29-1 to TRBJ2-7; D gene uncertain. V was trimmed by 6 bases and J by 2 bases, leaving 14 bases between them. The CDR3 sequence is 13 residues long. Germline V gene data show CDR1 as SQVTM and CDR2 as ANQGSEA. The CDR3 here is CSVLPVAAYEQYF. CDR3 DNA sequence: TGCAGCGTCCTTCCCGTAGCCGCCTACGAGCAGTACTTC.

V usage is TRBV4-2 and J usage is TRBJ2-2; 9 bases align to TRBD1. Germline CDR1 reads LGHNA; CDR2 reads YNFKEQ. The CDR3 is 15 residues long. V dropped 5 bases and J dropped 5; count of bases not matched to a gene: 6. CDR3 protein: CASSLGQGKTGELFF. As DNA, the CDR3 is TGTGCCAGCAGCTTGGGACAGGGAAAAACCGGGGAGCTGTTTTTT.

The chain is built from TRBV11-3 and TRBJ2-1, with 7 positions matching TRBD2. Losses at the gene ends were 5 bases for V and 5 bases for J; bases not matched to a gene: 6. CDR3 size: 14 residues. Germline loops: CDR1 SGHNT, CDR2 YENEEA. CDR3 residues: CASSQAGRDNEQFF. Written as DNA, the CDR3 is TGTGCCAGCAGCCAAGCGGGGCGAGACAATGAGCAGTTCTTC. Complete variable domain (other parts from reference TRBV11-3 and TRBJ2-1): EAGVVQSPRYKIIEKKQPVAFWCNPISGHNTLYWYLQNLGQGPELLIRYENEEAVDDSQLPKDRFSAERLKGVDSTLKIQPAELGDSAVYLCASSQAGRDNEQFFGPGTRLTVL.

This chain connects TRBV28 to TRBJ2-2, with 8 bases aligning to TRBD2. The germline V gene has CDR1 MDHEN and CDR2 SYDVKM. CDR3 length: 15 amino acids. With 4 bases clipped from V and 6 bases from J, the junction kept 7 bases outside the gene matches. The CDR3 is CASSSGAGGAGELFF. CDR3 in DNA: TGTGCCAGCAGTTCCGGCGCGGGAGGCGCCGGGGAGCTGTTTTTT. Filled out from reference TRBV28 and TRBJ2-2, the complete variable domain reads DVKVTQSSRYLVKRTGEKVFLECVQDMDHENMFWYRQDPGLGLRLIYFSYDVKMKEKGDIPEGYSVSREKKERFSLILESASTNQTSMYLCASSSGAGGAGELFFGEGSRLTVL.

The chain combines TRBV7-8 with TRBJ1-1; D not resolved. V shed 4 bases and J shed 3 bases, with 9 bases lying between them. The CDR3 runs 13 residues. Germline lookup yields CDR1 SGHVS and CDR2 FQNEAQ. The CDR3 is CASSSSQDTEAFF. CDR3 in DNA: TGTGCCAGCAGCTCGTCCCAGGACACTGAAGCTTTCTTT.

This chain links TRBV7-2 with TRBJ2-6; perhaps D is TRBD1 or TRBD2 (6 bases each). V lost 1 base and J lost 4, with 17 bases in between. Germline V lookup: CDR1 SGHTA, CDR2 FQGNSA. The CDR3 loop spans 18 amino acids. The CDR3 is CASSLVISGAGGANVLTF. The DNA of the CDR3 is TGTGCCAGCAGCTTAGTAATTTCGGGGGCGGGAGGGGCCAACGTCCTGACTTTC.

The rearrangement uses TRBV19 and TRBJ2-7; 8 bases line up with TRBD2. There are 14 residues in the CDR3. J was trimmed by 7 bases and V by 7 bases; bases with no gene match: 12. Germline V gene sequence: CDR1 LNHDA, CDR2 SQIVND (reference sequence). The CDR3 DNA is TGTGCCAGTAACCCCGGGGGGGAGGCGGGTGAGCAGTACTTC. The encoded protein is CASNPGGEAGEQYF.

The CDR3 nucleotides are TGCGCCAGCAGCTTGGCCGGACTAGCGGTAGCCTACGAGCAGTACTTC. This codes for CASSLAGLAVAYEQYF. The chain combines TRBV5-1 with TRBJ2-7; 10 positions match TRBD2. The CDR3 consists of 16 residues. Losses at the gene ends were 0 bases for V and 2 bases for J; bases not matched to a gene: 5. Germline V gene lookup returns CDR1 SGHRS and CDR2 YFSETQ. Supplemented by reference TRBV5-1 and TRBJ2-7, the full variable domain reads KAGVTQTPRYLIKTRGQQVTLSCSPISGHRSVSWYQQTPGQGLQFLFEYFSETQRNKGNFPGRFSGRQFSNSRSEMNVSTLELGDSALYLCASSLAGLAVAYEQYFGPGTRLTVT.

The chain employs TRBV5-8 and TRBJ2-3; no reliable D call. CDR3 size: 12 residues. The V gene's germline CDR1 is SGHTS and CDR2 YDEGEE. Trimming took off 5 bases at V and 4 bases at J, with 8 bases between the two ends. The CDR3 sequence: CASSWQADTQYF. The CDR3 DNA follows: TGTGCCAGCAGTTGGCAGGCAGATACGCAGTATTTT.

The chain combines TRBV5-1 with TRBJ1-1; no clear D. Trimming removed 0 bases at V and 1 base at J, with 10 bases between. Germline assignment: CDR1 SGHRS and CDR2 YFSETQ. This CDR3 region has 15 residues. CDR3 sequence (DNA): TGCGCCAGCAGCTTGGGTCCAACCTCGAACACTGAAGCTTTCTTT. Translating it yields CASSLGPTSNTEAFF.

The gene calls are TRBV19 and TRBJ1-3; D is unclear. The CDR3 consists of 15 residues. The germline gives CDR1 LNHDA, CDR2 SQIVND (reference sequence). The germline V and J ends were trimmed by 3 bases and 0 bases, with 9 bases remaining between them. The CDR3 nucleotides are TGTGCCAGTAGTATTAGTTCCAACTCTGGAAACACCATATATTTT. Protein product: CASSISSNSGNTIYF.

The chain combines TRBV6-6 with TRBJ1-4, with TRBD1 matching 8 bases. Germline CDR1 and CDR2: MNHNY and SVGAGI (reference sequence). Germline trimming cut 7 bases from V and 5 bases from J; bases unmatched to any gene: 6. The CDR3 covers 14 residues. In DNA, the CDR3 is TGTGCCAGCAAAGCGGGACAGGCGAATGAAAAACTGTTTTTT. Translation: CASKAGQANEKLFF.

The chain carries TRBV5-1 and TRBJ1-4; D gene unclear. This CDR3 has 15 residues. Trimming took 0 bases from V and 7 from J, leaving 13 bases between them. In germline, CDR1 is SGHRS, CDR2 YFSETQ. The CDR3 DNA sequence: TGCGCCAGCAGCTTGGGGGGTGGACGGACTGAAAAACTGTTTTTT. As protein: CASSLGGGRTEKLFF.

The rearrangement joins TRBV2 to TRBJ1-3, with D unclear. This CDR3 contains 19 residues. CDR1 and CDR2 from the germline V gene are SNHLY and FYNNEI. The V and J ends lost 5 bases and 0 bases respectively, with 23 bases between them. In DNA, the CDR3 is TGTGCCAGCAGTCTAGATCCCCCGGGCGTTCTGAGCTCTGGAAACACCATATATTTT. Residues: CASSLDPPGVLSSGNTIYF.

This clone was observed a handful of times. The chain recombines TRBV9 with TRBJ2-4; 12 bases agree with TRBD2. After removal of 0 bases from V and 1 base from J, the junction contained 8 bases not matched to a gene. The CDR3 consists of 19 residues. Germline loops: CDR1 SGDLS, CDR2 YYNGEE. This CDR3 reads CASSVDPSGGALAKNIQYF. The CDR3 DNA is TGTGCCAGCAGCGTAGATCCTAGCGGGGGGGCTCTGGCCAAAAACATTCAGTACTTC.

This chain joins TRBV5-1 and TRBJ2-5, with D tentatively TRBD1 (6 bases). Germline V lookup: CDR1 SGHRS, CDR2 YFSETQ. Deletions cut 3 bases from V and 3 bases from J, with 15 bases between. This CDR3 has 15 residues. DNA for the CDR3: TGCGCCAGCAGCTCTCTTGACAGGACCGAAGAGACCCAGTACTTC. As protein: CASSSLDRTEETQYF.

The V call is TRBV29-1, the J call TRBJ1-2; D unresolved. This CDR3 region has 12 residues. Trimming removed 7 bases at V and 4 bases at J, with 13 bases between. The germline V gene encodes CDR1 SQVTM and CDR2 ANQGSEA. The CDR3 nucleotides read TGCAGCGCTGATGCGGGTATCTATGGCTACACCTTC. The encoded protein is CSADAGIYGYTF.

The rearrangement links TRBV5-1 to TRBJ2-3; 10 positions agree with TRBD1. From germline, CDR1 is SGHRS and CDR2 YFSETQ. With 4 bases clipped from V and 2 bases from J, the junction kept 4 bases outside the gene matches. This CDR3 is 15 amino acids long. The CDR3 coding sequence is TGCGCCAGCAGCACGGACAGGGGGGACACAGATACGCAGTATTTT. This encodes CASSTDRGDTDTQYF.

This chain joins TRBV5-1 and TRBJ1-1, with D perhaps matching TRBD1 (5 bases). Germline CDR1 and CDR2: SGHRS and YFSETQ. V was shortened by 2 bases and J by 1 base, with 12 bases between the two germline ends. This CDR3 is 15 amino acids long. The CDR3 DNA sequence: TGCGCCAGCAGCTTTTTTAGGGGTCAGAACACTGAAGCTTTCTTT. Its protein product is CASSFFRGQNTEAFF.

The chain links TRBV2 to TRBJ1-1; 7 nucleotides line up with TRBD1. Germline CDR1 and CDR2: SNHLY and FYNNEI. J gave up 3 bases and V 7 bases, and 11 bases lay outside the gene matches. The CDR3 is 15 residues long. The CDR3 protein is CASKVRGLTYTEAFF. CDR3 in DNA: TGTGCCAGCAAGGTGAGGGGGCTTACGTACACTGAAGCTTTCTTT. Looking up the rest from reference TRBV2 and TRBJ1-1 gives the full variable domain: EPEVTQTPSHQVTQMGQEVILRCVPISNHLYFYWYRQILGQKVEFLVSFYNNEISEKSEIFDDQFSVERPDGSNFTLKIRSTKLEDSAMYFCASKVRGLTYTEAFFGQGTRLTVV.

This chain joins TRBV25-1 and TRBJ1-3; D uncertain. Trimming cost V 3 bases and J 0 bases, with 6 bases left between them. The CDR3 is 14 amino acids. CDR1 is MGHDK and CDR2 is SYGVNS in the germline V gene. CDR3 sequence reads: CASSEWASGNTIYF. The CDR3 nucleotides read TGTGCCAGCAGTGAGTGGGCCTCTGGAAACACCATATATTTT.

This clone was picked up one time. V and J are TRBV10-1 and TRBJ2-3; TRBD2 might be the D (5 bases). CDR1 is WNHNN, CDR2 SYGVQD, per germline (reference sequence). The V gene lost 3 bases and the J gene lost 9 bases, with 13 bases spanning the gap. CDR3 length: 13 amino acids. The CDR3 spells CASSEKNGMTQYF. CDR3 in DNA: TGCGCCAGCAGTGAAAAGAACGGGATGACGCAGTATTTT.

The chain links TRBV7-9 to TRBJ1-1; 11 bases match TRBD1. With V trimmed by 0 bases and J by 3 bases, 3 bases remained unmatched. Germline-derived CDR1 and CDR2 are SEHNR and FQNEAQ (reference sequence). The CDR3 consists of 16 residues. CDR3 in amino acids: CASSLADRGPDTEAFF. The CDR3 nucleotides read TGTGCCAGCAGCTTAGCGGACAGGGGGCCGGACACTGAAGCTTTCTTT.

The chain employs TRBV19 and TRBJ2-7, with D possibly being TRBD1 (6 bases). Trimming pared 7 bases from V and 5 bases from J, leaving 9 bases between. The CDR3 has 11 residues. From germline, CDR1 is LNHDA and CDR2 SQIVND (reference sequence). CDR3 in DNA: TGTGCCAGTATCCGGGACAACGAGCAGTACTTC. Translating gives CASIRDNEQYF.

In this sample, this clone turned up a few times. The chain recombines TRBV18 with TRBJ1-1, with D maybe TRBD1 (6 bases). The CDR3 covers 13 residues. CDR1 and CDR2 (germline): KGHSH, LQKENI. The V end lost 4 bases, the J end lost 3 bases, and 9 bases lay between the germline ends. CDR3 sequence: CASSRTVDTEAFF. DNA for the CDR3: TGTGCCAGCTCACGGACAGTCGACACTGAAGCTTTCTTT.